This T cell receptor (beta chain) was recorded in a study of response to subunit inactivated influenza vaccine. Germline-derived CDR1 and CDR2 are SGHRS and YFSETQ. The ends were cut back, 2 bases at V and 1 base at J, with 11 bases in the middle. The CDR3 is 15 residues long. A single record per CDR3 protein comes from TCRdb applying MiXCR to the RT-PCR reads. This sample has a few hundred thousand distinct CDR3 sequences; roughly a fifth occur once, and the top ten carry roughly 10%. This clonotype was sampled from a man aged 50 to 69 who received an inactivated influenza vaccine. The input for sequencing was PBMCs from blood, taken about 20 months after vaccination. This chain connects TRBV5-1 to TRBJ2-3, with D possibly being TRBD2 (6 bases). DNA for the CDR3: TGCGCCAGCAGCTTCAGCGGGTATGGCACAGATACGCAGTATTTT. This encodes CASSFSGYGTDTQYF.